In its sample, the clone carrying this TCR beta chain was seen a few times. V lost 1 base and J 2 bases, leaving 6 bases between the germline ends. CDR3 size: 13 residues. Germline V gene sequence: CDR1 SGHTA, CDR2 FQGTGA. The entry originates in a study of early T cells in non-severe SARS-CoV-2 infection. The library protocol tagged individual cDNA molecules with unique molecular identifiers. Each CDR3 protein is one row after TCRdb ran MiXCR on the 5' RACE reads. Found here are approximately 70,000 distinct CDR3 sequences, roughly 12% of them singletons; the top ten hold more than 4.5%. The clonotype comes from an adult who was a healthcare worker with PCR-confirmed SARS-CoV-2 infection or an uninfected control (not recorded which). The rearrangement uses TRBV7-3 and TRBJ2-7; D not certain. The sample comprised whole blood. The CDR3 nucleotides are TGTGCCAGCAGCTTAAAAGAACCCTACGAGCAGTACTTC. Amino acid sequence: CASSLKEPYEQYF.